This is a list of T cell receptor beta chains from one sample in a study of blood T cell repertoires in COVID-19. Repertoires were generated with immunoSEQ multiplex PCR, while TCRdb's copy carries only in-frame clones and drops some. This table holds some 290,000 clones, 85% to 90% found once. The sample was peripheral blood. The receptors stem from a woman younger than 45 with COVID-19, enrolled during active disease. Both conserved end residues are part of each CDR3. A D gene is named only where the DNA matches it firmly. A clone size is listed for some rows: how often the clone was seen (once, few, many), or a class if it is expanded.

TRBJ2-1	TRBV10-3	TRBD2	-	TGTGCCATCAGTGATTATAGCGGGAGCTCCTACAATGAGCAGTTCTTC	CAISDYSGSSYNEQFF
TRBJ2-7	TRBV2	-	few	TGTGCCAGCATGTTCTACTACGAGCAGTACTTC	CASMFYYEQYF
TRBJ2-2	TRBV2	-	once	TGTGCCAGCAGCTTAGACAGAGACACCGGGGAGCTGTTTTTT	CASSLDRDTGELFF
TRBJ2-5	TRBV28	TRBD1	-	TGTGCCAGCAGTTCGATGACAGGGCGGCTGACCCAGTACTTC	CASSSMTGRLTQYF
TRBJ1-3	TRBV7-9	-	-	TGTGCCAGCAGCCCCCGGACAGTTTTCAGCTCTGGAAACACCATATATTTT	CASSPRTVFSSGNTIYF
TRBJ2-5	TRBV21-1	-	-	TGTGCCAGCAGCGGGGGGACAGGGGTTATGAGGTACTTC	CASSGGTGVMRYF
TRBJ2-7	TRBV7-2	TRBD1	-	TGTGCCAGCAGCTTAAGGACAGGGGGCTACTACGAGCAGTACTTC	CASSLRTGGYYEQYF
TRBJ2-7	TRBV7-9	TRBD1	few	TGTGCCAGCAGCCCCGGGACAGCCACCTACGAGCAGTACTTC	CASSPGTATYEQYF
TRBJ2-7	TRBV6-2/TRBV6-3	-	few	TGTGCCAGCAGTTACACCGGGGGCGAGCAGTACTTC	CASSYTGGEQYF
TRBJ2-1	TRBV28	-	-	TGTGCCAGCAGTTTATCTTCCTCAGGTCTTTACAATGAGCAGTTCTTC	CASSLSSSGLYNEQFF
TRBJ1-5	TRBV5-4	-	-	TGTGCCAGCAGCGCCGAGAATCAGCCCCAGCATTTT	CASSAENQPQHF
TRBJ2-1	TRBV7-2	TRBD1	-	TGTGCCAGCAGCTGGGCAAAGGGGGCCGGGAAGGGTGAGCAGTTCTTC	CASSWAKGAGKGEQFF
TRBJ2-2	TRBV5-4	-	-	TGTGCCAGCAGCTCTGGACAGAGACGGAACACCGGGGAGCTGTTTTTT	CASSSGQRRNTGELFF
TRBJ1-1	TRBV4-1	-	-	TGCGCCAGCAGACCGGGGGGAGGGTGGACTGAAGCTTTCTTT	CASRPGGGWTEAFF
TRBJ2-3	TRBV7-2	-	-	TGTGCCAGCAGCTTAGCGACTTGGTCAGATACGCAGTATTTT	CASSLATWSDTQYF
TRBJ2-1	TRBV6-5	-	-	TGTGCCAGCAGGATTAGAGTGGTGGGTGAGGGTGAGCAGTTCTTC	CASRIRVVGEGEQFF
TRBJ1-2	TRBV9	TRBD1	-	TGTGCCAGCAGCGTAGGGGGACAGGGGTCGAACTATGGCTACACCTTC	CASSVGGQGSNYGYTF
TRBJ2-7	TRBV2	TRBD1	-	TGTGCCAGCAGACCGGGACAGGGCGTTGACGAGCAGTACTTC	CASRPGQGVDEQYF
TRBJ1-5	TRBV6-4	TRBD1	-	TGTGCCAGCAGACCGACAGGGTGGGACCAGCCCCAGCATTTT	CASRPTGWDQPQHF
TRBJ1-1	TRBV7-9	TRBD1	-	TGTGCCAGCAACCCGACGGACAGGATGAACACTGAAGCTTTCTTT	CASNPTDRMNTEAFF
TRBJ1-2	TRBV2	TRBD1	-	TGTGCCAGCAGTCATGACAGGGGTGGCTACACCTTC	CASSHDRGGYTF
TRBJ2-1	TRBV27	TRBD2	-	TGTGCCAGCAGTTCGGGACTAGCTGTTGAGCAGTTCTTC	CASSSGLAVEQFF
TRBJ2-1	TRBV27	TRBD2	-	TGTGCCAGTAGTTTTATCCTTCGGGTTACGGGACTAGCGGGAAACAATGAGCAGTTCTTC	CASSFILRVTGLAGNNEQFF
TRBJ1-1	TRBV29-1	-	-	TGCAGCGTTGATAAGACAGGCTTAAACACTGAAGCTTTCTTT	CSVDKTGLNTEAFF
TRBJ2-1	TRBV7-8	TRBD2	once	TGTGCCAGCACCCGACTAGCGGGAGGTTACAATGAGCAGTTCTTC	CASTRLAGGYNEQFF
TRBJ2-7	TRBV18	TRBD1	-	TGTGCCAGCTCACAACAACAGGGGTCCGGCGAGCAGTACTTC	CASSQQQGSGEQYF
TRBJ2-1	TRBV7-3	-	-	TGTGCCAGCAGCTTATTAGCCTCAGGGGACGAGCAGTTCTTC	CASSLLASGDEQFF
TRBJ2-6	TRBV7-8	TRBD1	-	TGTGCCAGCAGCTTAATCAGACAGGGTCCCTCTGGGGCCAACGTCCTGACTTTC	CASSLIRQGPSGANVLTF
TRBJ2-7	TRBV6-6	-	-	TGTGCCAGCAGTCCCCCAGGGGTCTACGAGCAGTACTTC	CASSPPGVYEQYF
TRBJ1-4	TRBV28	-	-	TGTGCCAGCAGCTGGAGTGGGGGACTCCCAACTAATGAAAAACTGTTTTTT	CASSWSGGLPTNEKLFF
TRBJ2-7	TRBV15	TRBD1	-	TGTGCCACCAGTTCCAGGGGGCGGGGAGTCTACGAGCAGTACTTC	CATSSRGRGVYEQYF
TRBJ2-1	TRBV7-3	TRBD2	-	TGTGCCAGCAGCCCTGCCGGGACTAGTGGCAATGAGCAGTTCTTC	CASSPAGTSGNEQFF
TRBJ2-4	TRBV9	TRBD2	-	TGTGCCAGCAGCGCCCGGACTAGCGGGAGTGACATTCAGTACTTC	CASSARTSGSDIQYF
TRBJ2-2	TRBV6-5	TRBD1	-	TGTGCCAGCAGTTCGGACAGGGCGAACACCGGGGAGCTGTTTTTT	CASSSDRANTGELFF
TRBJ2-7	TRBV2	-	few	TGTGCCAGCAGTGAAGGGACTTATTACTCCTACGAGCAGTACTTC	CASSEGTYYSYEQYF
TRBJ2-1	TRBV30	-	-	TGTGCCTGGAGTGTTGCTAGCTCACCCTACAATGAGCAGTTCTTC	CAWSVASSPYNEQFF
TRBJ2-3	TRBV28	-	-	TGTGCCAGCTCGACGGACCGGCGGGGCGCAGATACGCAGTATTTT	CASSTDRRGADTQYF
TRBJ2-7	TRBV5-5	-	-	TGTGCCAGCAGTATGGGGACTTCCAGCGAGCAGTACTTC	CASSMGTSSEQYF
TRBJ2-6	TRBV3-1/TRBV3-2	TRBD2	-	TGTGCCAGCAGCCAAGATGGGACTAGCTCTGGGGCCAACGTCCTGACTTTC	CASSQDGTSSGANVLTF
TRBJ2-7	TRBV9	-	-	TGTGCCAGCAGCGTTAATCCCGACTCGCACGAGCAGTACTTC	CASSVNPDSHEQYF
TRBJ2-5	TRBV6-6	TRBD2	-	TGTGCCAGCAGTCCACCGCGGCTAGCGGGAGCGGAGGAGACCCAGTACTTC	CASSPPRLAGAEETQYF
TRBJ2-2	TRBV6-5	TRBD1	-	TGTGCCAGCAGGCCCAGGGGGCGGAACGGGGAGCTGTTTTTT	CASRPRGRNGELFF